Below, 5 T cell receptor beta chains from the same sample are listed, as sequenced in a study of blood T cell repertoires in COVID-19 (dated by TCRdb to about 2020). Libraries were constructed by the immunoSEQ multiplex PCR assay. TCRdb obtained this table from immuneACCESS and retained in-frame rearrangements with V and J assigned. These tables miss some clones; where compared with another copy, unresolved V genes account for less than half of the shortfall, and the remainder is unexplained. The sample has approximately 180,000 clones on record, 75% to 85% of them singletons. The ten largest clones represent over 12% of the sample. Sequencing was carried out using PBMCs or T cells enriched from blood (not recorded which). These receptors originate from a man aged 50 to 59 who had recovered from COVID-19.

V and J are TRBV11-2 and TRBJ1-2; a weak D match, TRBD1 (6 bases). Trimming removed 4 bases at V and 7 bases at J, with 13 bases between. The CDR3 is 13 residues long. CDR1 and CDR2 from the germline V gene are SGHAT and FQNNGV. CDR3 in amino acids: CASSWGGSGGYTF. CDR3 in DNA: TGTGCCAGCAGCTGGGGGGGCAGTGGTGGCTACACCTTC.

The CDR3 loop is CASSESKDRNGYTF. In DNA form, the CDR3 reads TGCGCCAGCAGTGAGTCGAAGGACAGAAATGGCTACACCTTC. This chain links TRBV10-1 with TRBJ1-2; D might be TRBD1 (6 bases). CDR1 and CDR2 (germline): WNHNN, SYGVQD (reference sequence). The CDR3 is 14 amino acids. V was clipped by 0 bases and J by 6 bases, with 11 bases between them.

The sample holds a few counts of this clone. The chain couples TRBV2 to TRBJ2-3, with D tentatively TRBD2 (6 bases). CDR1 and CDR2 from the germline V gene are SNHLY and FYNNEI. Trimming took off 4 bases at V and 1 base at J, with 12 bases between the two ends. This CDR3 has 15 amino acids. The CDR3 reads CASSGEASRTDTQYF. The DNA of the CDR3 is TGTGCCAGCAGTGGGGAGGCATCCCGCACAGATACGCAGTATTTT.

There are a few counts of this clone. This chain joins TRBV6-1 and TRBJ2-3; 8 bases are a match to TRBD2. V shed 1 base, J shed 2 bases, and the junction held 2 bases outside the gene matches. CDR3 length equals 15 residues. CDR1 is MNHNS, CDR2 SASEGT, per germline. Here the CDR3 DNA reads TGTGCCAGCAGTGAAGGAGCGGGGGACACAGATACGCAGTATTTT. Its protein is CASSEGAGDTDTQYF.

This chain connects TRBV5-4 to TRBJ1-2; D is ambiguous. Trimming cost V 4 bases and J 2 bases, with 21 bases left between them. The germline CDR1 and CDR2 sequences are SGHNT and YYREEE (reference sequence). The CDR3 consists of 17 residues. CDR3 coding DNA: TGTGCCAGCAGCACTCCGCGCCCGAAATCCCCCAACTATGGCTACACCTTC. It translates to CASSTPRPKSPNYGYTF.